This is a list of T cell receptor beta chains from one sample in a study of beta chain features in type 1 diabetes. Measured with immunoSEQ multiplex PCR; TCRdb has only the in-frame clones, and not every one. Found here are a few hundred thousand clones, 9% to 10% of them singletons; the top ten hold 0.03% to 0.04%. The sequencing input was naive CD4+ T cells from blood. These receptors all come from a woman under 30 in good health. The CDR3 runs from the conserved cysteine through the conserved F or W. The order of the fields is V gene, D gene, clone size, J gene, CDR3 DNA, CDR3 protein. The D gene is left open where the match is weak. Size is omitted from some rows. Given values are once, few, many or a class for expanded clones.

V: TRBV25-1
D: NA
size: few
J: TRBJ2-7
DNA: TGTGCCACCACCGGGGTAGGGTACGAGCAGTACTTC
CDR3: CATTGVGYEQYF

V: TRBV5-6
D: NA
size: NA
J: TRBJ1-5
DNA: TGTGCCAGCAGCTTGTGGGGGGGGCGCGTAAACAATCAGCCCCAGCATTTT
CDR3: CASSLWGGRVNNQPQHF

V: TRBV4-2
D: TRBD2
size: NA
J: TRBJ2-3
DNA: TGTGCCAGCAGCCAAGATTTAACTAGCGGGAGGAAAGATACGCAGTATTTT
CDR3: CASSQDLTSGRKDTQYF

V: TRBV15
D: TRBD2
size: NA
J: TRBJ2-1
DNA: TGTGCCACCAGCAGAGTGGACCTAGCGGGAGCTAACAATGAGCAGTTCTTC
CDR3: CATSRVDLAGANNEQFF

V: TRBV27
D: TRBD2
size: few
J: TRBJ2-7
DNA: TGTGCCAGCAGTCGTGCGGGAGGGCCTGGGGAGCAGTACTTC
CDR3: CASSRAGGPGEQYF

V: TRBV11-2
D: NA
size: NA
J: TRBJ2-5
DNA: TGTGCCAGCAGCTCTGGGGGGGCGCGGGAGACCCAGTACTTC
CDR3: CASSSGGARETQYF

V: TRBV2
D: TRBD1
size: NA
J: TRBJ1-2
DNA: TGTGCCAGCAGTCCAGGACAGGGCAGCTATGGCTACACCTTC
CDR3: CASSPGQGSYGYTF

V: TRBV7-9
D: NA
size: NA
J: TRBJ2-6
DNA: TGTGCCAGCAGCTTCTACGATGGGCCCGGGGCCAACGTCCTGACTTTC
CDR3: CASSFYDGPGANVLTF

V: TRBV5-1
D: TRBD1
size: few
J: TRBJ2-1
DNA: TGCGCCAGCAGCTCCGGACAGGGTGGGACTGAGCAGTTCTTC
CDR3: CASSSGQGGTEQFF

V: TRBV5-1
D: TRBD1
size: NA
J: TRBJ2-3
DNA: TGCGCCAGCAGCATTCCGACAGGGATTGGTACAGATACGCAGTATTTT
CDR3: CASSIPTGIGTDTQYF

V: TRBV4-2
D: NA
size: few
J: TRBJ1-1
DNA: TGTGCCAGCAGCCAAGAGGCCAGGGTGCCCACTGAAGCTTTCTTT
CDR3: CASSQEARVPTEAFF

V: TRBV7-2
D: NA
size: NA
J: TRBJ2-1
DNA: TGTGCCAGCAGCTTAGTCGACAGAATGAATGAGCAGTTCTTC
CDR3: CASSLVDRMNEQFF

V: TRBV27
D: NA
size: NA
J: TRBJ1-1
DNA: TGTGCCAGCAGTTTCGGCCCTAGGTACACTGAAGCTTTCTTT
CDR3: CASSFGPRYTEAFF

V: TRBV30
D: NA
size: NA
J: TRBJ1-1
DNA: TGTGCCTGGAGCGCCGGAGGACGTTCTGAAGCTTTCTTT
CDR3: CAWSAGGRSEAFF

V: TRBV4-1
D: NA
size: few
J: TRBJ2-2
DNA: TGCGCCAGCAGCCAAGATCCCGGGTGGGCCGGGGAGCTGTTTTTT
CDR3: CASSQDPGWAGELFF

V: TRBV9
D: TRBD2
size: few
J: TRBJ2-1
DNA: TGTGCCAGCAGCGTAGCAAGGAGCGGGGGGCCCGGGAACTACAATGAGCAGTTCTTC
CDR3: CASSVARSGGPGNYNEQFF

V: TRBV30
D: NA
size: few
J: TRBJ1-2
DNA: TGTGCCTGGAGGACGTTGGACAGTTACTATGGCTACACCTTC
CDR3: CAWRTLDSYYGYTF

V: TRBV5-1
D: TRBD2
size: few
J: TRBJ2-1
DNA: TGCGCCAGCAGCCCGACTAGCGACAATGAGCAGTTCTTC
CDR3: CASSPTSDNEQFF

V: TRBV6-1
D: TRBD2
size: few
J: TRBJ2-7
DNA: TGTGCCAGCACCCCTCGGGGGGGACTCTACGAGCAGTACTTC
CDR3: CASTPRGGLYEQYF

V: TRBV11-2
D: NA
size: NA
J: TRBJ2-7
DNA: TGTGCCAGCAGCTTAGACTCACCGCCTAACGAGCAGTACTTC
CDR3: CASSLDSPPNEQYF

V: TRBV10-1
D: TRBD2
size: few
J: TRBJ2-3
DNA: TGCGCCAGCAGTGAGTCGACGGGAGGGGGAGATACGCAGTATTTT
CDR3: CASSESTGGGDTQYF

V: TRBV6-6
D: TRBD2
size: NA
J: TRBJ2-3
DNA: TGTGCCAGCAGTTACGTTTCGGGAGGACAAACAGATACGCAGTATTTT
CDR3: CASSYVSGGQTDTQYF

V: TRBV19
D: TRBD1
size: few
J: TRBJ1-1
DNA: TGTGCCAGTAGTCGACCGGGACAGGGGACTGAAGCTTTCTTT
CDR3: CASSRPGQGTEAFF

V: TRBV4-1
D: NA
size: few
J: TRBJ2-6
DNA: TGCGCCAGCAGCCAAGATGTGAGCAGGATCCTATCTGGGGCCAACGTCCTGACTTTC
CDR3: CASSQDVSRILSGANVLTF

V: TRBV9
D: NA
size: NA
J: TRBJ1-1
DNA: TGTGCCAGCAGCGTAATTCAGTACACTGAAGCTTTCTTT
CDR3: CASSVIQYTEAFF

V: TRBV7-6
D: TRBD2
size: NA
J: TRBJ2-3
DNA: TGTGCCAGCAGCCCCCGGACTAGCGGGGGCGCAGATACGCAGTATTTT
CDR3: CASSPRTSGGADTQYF

V: TRBV9
D: NA
size: NA
J: TRBJ1-2
DNA: TGTGCCAGCAGCCCCCGAGGGGGTGTTGGCTACACCTTC
CDR3: CASSPRGGVGYTF

V: TRBV30
D: TRBD2
size: NA
J: TRBJ2-7
DNA: TGTGCCTGGAGTCCTACTAGCGGGAGGGCCTACGAGCAGTACTTC
CDR3: CAWSPTSGRAYEQYF

V: TRBV6-6
D: NA
size: NA
J: TRBJ1-1
DNA: TGTGCCAGCAGTCAGCAGGTCGAAGCTTTCTTT
CDR3: CASSQQVEAFF

V: TRBV30
D: NA
size: few
J: TRBJ1-2
DNA: TGTGCCTGGAGTCCACAGGGATGGTCTGGCTACACCTTC
CDR3: CAWSPQGWSGYTF

V: TRBV7-9
D: NA
size: NA
J: TRBJ2-1
DNA: TGTGCCATCCCAGGGACTCCAAGCTCCTACAATGAGCAGTTCTTC
CDR3: CAIPGTPSSYNEQFF

V: TRBV28
D: TRBD2
size: NA
J: TRBJ2-3
DNA: TGTGCCACCTACCCCTATAGCGGGAGGGCCGCAGATACGCAGTATTTT
CDR3: CATYPYSGRAADTQYF

V: TRBV29-1
D: TRBD1
size: few
J: TRBJ1-2
DNA: TGCAGCGTTGGGACAGGACCGGTTGGTGTGGGCTACACCTTC
CDR3: CSVGTGPVGVGYTF

V: TRBV18
D: TRBD1
size: many
J: TRBJ2-7
DNA: TGTGCCAGCTCACCAGGGACAGGGTACGAGCAGTACTTC
CDR3: CASSPGTGYEQYF

V: TRBV5-6
D: NA
size: few
J: TRBJ2-5
DNA: TGTGCCAGCAGCCGAGGGGGGGAAGAGACCCAGTACTTC
CDR3: CASSRGGEETQYF

V: TRBV4-1
D: TRBD1
size: few
J: TRBJ1-1
DNA: TGCGCCAGCAGCCCGACCGGACAGGATGACACTGAAGCTTTCTTT
CDR3: CASSPTGQDDTEAFF

V: TRBV30
D: NA
size: NA
J: TRBJ1-6
DNA: TGTGCCTGGAGTGCCCGGACAGAGGCCCAATATAATTCACCCCTCCACTTT
CDR3: CAWSARTEAQYNSPLHF

V: TRBV15
D: NA
size: few
J: TRBJ2-3
DNA: TGTGCCACCAGCAGAGGAGGGGCTAGCGGCACAGATACGCAGTATTTT
CDR3: CATSRGGASGTDTQYF

V: TRBV5-4
D: TRBD1
size: few
J: TRBJ1-4
DNA: TGTGCCAGCAGCTCGAAACAGGGGACTAATGAAAAACTGTTTTTT
CDR3: CASSSKQGTNEKLFF

V: TRBV2
D: TRBD2
size: few
J: TRBJ2-3
DNA: TGTGCCAGCAGTGAGTTCGGACTAGCGGTCACAGATACGCAGTATTTT
CDR3: CASSEFGLAVTDTQYF

V: TRBV7-9
D: TRBD1
size: NA
J: TRBJ2-2
DNA: TGTGCCAGCAGCCCAGGGGGCACCGGGGAGCTGTTTTTT
CDR3: CASSPGGTGELFF

V: TRBV14
D: NA
size: NA
J: TRBJ2-5
DNA: TGTGCCAGCAGCCAAGGCCTTGGGGGGGCTACCCAGTACTTC
CDR3: CASSQGLGGATQYF